The rows below give T cell receptor beta chains drawn from one sample of a study of early T cells in non-severe SARS-CoV-2 infection. TCRdb itself ran the 5' RACE reads through MiXCR, one entry per CDR3 protein. The data contain around 63,000 distinct CDR3 sequences, 9% to 10% of them singletons. The sequencing used whole blood, collected at baseline. These receptors were obtained from an adult who was a healthcare worker with PCR-confirmed SARS-CoV-2 infection or an uninfected control (not recorded which). Both conserved end residues are part of each CDR3. Each record gives: clone size, V gene, D gene, J gene, CDR3 DNA, CDR3 protein. A D gene is named only where the DNA matches it firmly. Only part of the rows carry a size: once, few, many, or a class if the clone is expanded.

>many|TRBV4-3|TRBD2|TRBJ2-3
TGCGCCAGCAGCCACGCTAGCGGGAGGGCCTCGGATACGCAGTATTTT
CASSHASGRASDTQYF
>.|TRBV2|TRBD2|TRBJ2-7
TGTGCCAGCAGTGAACTACTAGGGCTAGCGGGCCCCTACGAGCAGTACTTC
CASSELLGLAGPYEQYF
>many|TRBV20-1|.|TRBJ2-2
TGCAGTGCCAAAGGACCCAACACCGGGGAGCTGTTTTTT
CSAKGPNTGELFF
>many|TRBV7-2|.|TRBJ2-1
TGTGCCAGCAGCTTAGCTTCGACCCCTGAGCAGTTCTTC
CASSLASTPEQFF
>.|TRBV10-3|TRBD1|TRBJ1-2
TGTGCCATCAGGGACAGGGTTGCTTATGGCTACACCTTC
CAIRDRVAYGYTF
>.|TRBV20-1|TRBD1|TRBJ2-7
TGCAGTGCCCAAACTAAGACAGGGAGCCACGAGCAGTACTTC
CSAQTKTGSHEQYF
>many|TRBV7-8|TRBD1|TRBJ1-1
TGTGCCAGCAGCTTAGCGTACAGGGGGTTTAGCACTGAAGCTTTCTTT
CASSLAYRGFSTEAFF
>.|TRBV5-6|TRBD1|TRBJ1-5
TGTGCCAGCAGCTCTACAGGGGTGGGCAATCAGCCCCAGCATTTT
CASSSTGVGNQPQHF
>few|TRBV25-1|.|TRBJ1-3
TGTGCCAGCAGTCGAGCGGGGGTCGGAAACACCATATATTTT
CASSRAGVGNTIYF
>.|TRBV20-1|.|TRBJ2-6
TGCAGTGCTAGTTTGGCCGGCGGATTGAGCTCTGGGGCCAACGTCCTGACTTTC
CSASLAGGLSSGANVLTF
>few|TRBV5-5|TRBD2|TRBJ2-3
TGTGCCAGCAGCTCCGATAGCGGGAGGCCAGATACGCAGTATTTT
CASSSDSGRPDTQYF
>.|TRBV4-2|.|TRBJ2-1
TGTGCCAGCAGCGCGGGGCAATCCTACAATGAGCAGTTCTTC
CASSAGQSYNEQFF
>many|TRBV12-5|TRBD1|TRBJ2-1
TGTGCTAGTGGTTTGCCGGTAAGACAGGGAATCTACAATGAGCAGTTCTTC
CASGLPVRQGIYNEQFF
>few|TRBV28|.|TRBJ2-5
TGTGCCAGCAGTTTAAGTTCGGGAGCCCAGTACTTC
CASSLSSGAQYF
>.|TRBV7-8|.|TRBJ2-7
TGTGCCAGCAGCTTAACCGGAGAAACTTCCTACGAGCAGTACTTC
CASSLTGETSYEQYF
>.|TRBV28|TRBD2|TRBJ2-7
TGTGCCAGCACCTTGGGGAGGGCCCACGAGCAGTACTTC
CASTLGRAHEQYF
>many|TRBV12-3/TRBV12-4|.|TRBJ1-2
TGTGCCAGCAGGGGCACAGGGTTCTTGGGCTACACCTTC
CASRGTGFLGYTF
>many|TRBV29-1|TRBD1|TRBJ1-2
TGCAGCGTTCCTCCCCTGGGGACAGGAGCTAACTATGGCTACACCTTC
CSVPPLGTGANYGYTF
>many|TRBV7-2|.|TRBJ2-1
TGTGCCAGCAGCTTAGGGGGAGCTGACTACAATGAGCAGTTCTTC
CASSLGGADYNEQFF
>many|TRBV20-1|.|TRBJ1-3
TGCAGTGCTAGCGCAGGGACTGGAAACACCATATATTTT
CSASAGTGNTIYF
>.|TRBV5-1|.|TRBJ2-1
TGCGCCAGCAGTCCCAGCGAGTCCTACAATGAGCAGTTCTTC
CASSPSESYNEQFF
>.|TRBV4-1|.|TRBJ2-2
TGCGCCAGCAGCTCGAGGGACTCCTACACCGGGGAGCTGTTTTTT
CASSSRDSYTGELFF
>.|TRBV28|.|TRBJ2-2
TGTGCCAGCAGTAGGGGACGGGACACCGGGGAGCTGTTTTTT
CASSRGRDTGELFF
>many|TRBV13|TRBD2|TRBJ2-3
TGTGCCAGCAGCTTAGAGCCCAATCACCCAATTCTAGCGGGGGAAGACCACACAGATACGCAGTATTTT
CASSLEPNHPILAGEDHTDTQYF
>few|TRBV9|.|TRBJ1-5
TGTGCCAGCAGCGTAGGGGAGGGAGGAAGCAATCAGCCCCAGCATTTT
CASSVGEGGSNQPQHF
>few|TRBV20-1|TRBD2|TRBJ2-3
TGCAGTGCTCTTGGGACTAGCGGGAGTACCGGAGATACGCAGTATTTT
CSALGTSGSTGDTQYF
>many|TRBV5-1|.|TRBJ1-1
TGCGCCAGCAGCCCAGGGACGCCGAACACTGAAGCTTTCTTT
CASSPGTPNTEAFF
>many|TRBV9|.|TRBJ2-2
TGTGCCAGCAGCGTAGTGAGCGGGGAGCTGTTTTTT
CASSVVSGELFF
>few|TRBV9|.|TRBJ2-7
TGTGCCAGCAGCGGATCAGGGACCGAGCAGTACTTC
CASSGSGTEQYF
>many|TRBV10-2|.|TRBJ1-1
TGCGCCAGCAGTGTCCGGGGGCGCGGGTTAGCATTGAACACTGAAGCTTTCTTT
CASSVRGRGLALNTEAFF
>.|TRBV6-2/TRBV6-3|TRBD1|TRBJ1-2
TGTGCCAGCAATTTAAATCTAGGGGGCGCGGACTATGGCTACACCTTC
CASNLNLGGADYGYTF
>.|TRBV4-1|.|TRBJ1-2
TGCGCCAGCAGCCAAGTGACCCACCCCTATGGCTACACCTTC
CASSQVTHPYGYTF
>many|TRBV27|TRBD2|TRBJ2-2
TGTGCCAGCAGAACCCTAGCGGGAGTAAACACCGGGGAGCTGTTTTTT
CASRTLAGVNTGELFF
>.|TRBV7-2|TRBD1|TRBJ2-7
TGTGCCAGCAGCTCAGGGGGCCGCTCCTACGAGCAGTACTTC
CASSSGGRSYEQYF
>medium-sized|TRBV2|.|TRBJ1-5
TGTGCCAGCAATAGAGGGGGTTTCAATCAGCCCCAGCATTTT
CASNRGGFNQPQHF
>many|TRBV29-1|.|TRBJ2-7
TGCAGCGTTGGGACAGCCTACGAGCAGTACTTC
CSVGTAYEQYF
>few|TRBV29-1|TRBD1|TRBJ2-7
TGCAGCGCGGGACAGAACTACGAGCAGTACTTC
CSAGQNYEQYF
>many|TRBV4-2|.|TRBJ1-1
TGTGCCAGCAGCCAAGATGGGCAGGCGAGTCTAACTGAAGCTTTCTTT
CASSQDGQASLTEAFF